The clone carrying this T cell receptor beta chain was observed a handful of times. Its antigen is still unknown. The length of the CDR3 is 14 residues. The germline gives CDR1 SEHNR, CDR2 FQNEAQ (reference sequence). With 2 bases removed from V and 12 bases from J, the gap between germline ends came to 17 bases. This sample is part of a study of identical twins. Overall study findings and caveats: Twins shared out-of-frame alpha sequences with excess low generation probability. Less excess twin sharing appeared in beta out-of-frame sequences.

Template switching introduced a universal primer site, and the cDNA bore unique molecular identifiers. TCRdb reprocessed the 5' RACE reads with MiXCR, giving one entry per CDR3 protein. The sample holds fewer than 500,000 distinct CDR3 sequences, around 24% seen once. All of the donors were Caucasians in good health. The data were also submitted as part of a second study, on T cells expressing NK-cell markers.

The chain carries TRBV7-9 and TRBJ2-1; D call uncertain. The sequenced sample was CD4+ T cells sorted from blood. The receptor comes from a woman between 18 and 29 years old in good health. The DNA of the CDR3 is TGTGCCAGCAGCTTAAGGAGCTCGGGTTCCCCGCAGTTCTTC. This codes for CASSLRSSGSPQFF.